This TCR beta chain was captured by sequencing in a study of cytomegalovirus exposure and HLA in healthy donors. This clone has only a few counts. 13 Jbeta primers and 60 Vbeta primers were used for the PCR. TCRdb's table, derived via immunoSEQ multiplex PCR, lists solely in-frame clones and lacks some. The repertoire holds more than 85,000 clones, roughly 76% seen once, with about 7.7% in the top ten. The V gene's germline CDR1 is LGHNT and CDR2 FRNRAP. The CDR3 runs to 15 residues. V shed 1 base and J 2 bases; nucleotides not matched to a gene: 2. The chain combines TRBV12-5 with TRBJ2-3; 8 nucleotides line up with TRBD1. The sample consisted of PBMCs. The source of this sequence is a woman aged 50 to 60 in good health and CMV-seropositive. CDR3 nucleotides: TGTGCTAGTGGTTTGGGACAGGGGAACACAGATACGCAGTATTTT. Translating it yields CASGLGQGNTDTQYF.